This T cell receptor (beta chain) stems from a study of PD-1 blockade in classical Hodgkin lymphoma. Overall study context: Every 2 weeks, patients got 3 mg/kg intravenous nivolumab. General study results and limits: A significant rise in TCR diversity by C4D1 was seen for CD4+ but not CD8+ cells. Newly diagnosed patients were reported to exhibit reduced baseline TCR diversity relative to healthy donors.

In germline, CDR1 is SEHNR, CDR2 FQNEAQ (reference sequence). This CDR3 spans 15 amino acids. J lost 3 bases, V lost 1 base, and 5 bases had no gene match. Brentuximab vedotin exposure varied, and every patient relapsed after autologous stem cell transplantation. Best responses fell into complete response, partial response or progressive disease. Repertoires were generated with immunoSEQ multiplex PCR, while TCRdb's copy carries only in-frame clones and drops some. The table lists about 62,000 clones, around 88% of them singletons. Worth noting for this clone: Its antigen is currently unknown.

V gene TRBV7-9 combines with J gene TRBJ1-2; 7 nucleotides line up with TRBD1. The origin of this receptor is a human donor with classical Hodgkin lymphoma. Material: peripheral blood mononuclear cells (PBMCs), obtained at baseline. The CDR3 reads CASSLVRGPDYGYTF. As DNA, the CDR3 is TGTGCCAGCAGCTTAGTAAGGGGGCCGGACTATGGCTACACCTTC.